Listed here are 9 T cell receptor beta chains from one sample, sequenced in a study of control samples from healthy donors and cancer patients (dated by TCRdb to the early 2020s). The library was generated by the immunoSEQ multiplex PCR assay. In TCRdb, the immuneACCESS table is reduced to in-frame sequences with V and J assigned. These tables do not hold every clone; where another copy was compared, an unresolved V gene accounts for under half, and the others remain unexplained. The sample has 150,000 to 200,000 clones on record, around 88% of them singletons. The ten most abundant clones make up around 5% of the sample. Input material: blood. All receptors come from a woman in her thirties in good health.

J is TRBJ1-1 and V is TRBV5-1, with TRBD1 identical over 7 bases. The junction had 4 bases not matched to a gene; V was cut back by 4 bases and J by 7 bases. The CDR3 is made up of 12 amino acids. Germline CDR1 SGHRS, CDR2 YFSETQ. Here the CDR3 DNA reads TGCGCCAGCAGCCTACAGGGGCGTGAAGCTTTCTTT. This gives the protein CASSLQGREAFF.

This clone was observed once. The gene calls are TRBV3-1 (or the pseudogene TRBV3-2) and TRBJ2-3, with TRBD2 identical over 9 bases. The V segment lost 4 bases and the J segment 4 bases; nucleotides outside the gene matches: 3. The CDR3 runs 14 residues. Germline CDR1 LGHDT, CDR2 YNNKEL (reference sequence). CDR3 bases: TGTGCCAGCAGCCTAGCGGGAGTTTCAGATACGCAGTATTTT. Amino acids: CASSLAGVSDTQYF.

The chain joins TRBV6-5 to TRBJ2-2, with D tentatively TRBD2 (6 bases). Germline loops: CDR1 MNHEY, CDR2 SVGAGI. The V end was cut by 8 bases, the J end by 5 bases, with 9 bases between. The CDR3 runs 12 residues. Here the CDR3 reads CASEGTTGELFF. In DNA, the CDR3 is TGTGCCAGCGAAGGGACTACCGGGGAGCTGTTTTTT.

The genes are TRBV5-1 and TRBJ2-5; possible D gene TRBD2, 5 bases. There are 13 residues in the CDR3. The germline V gene has CDR1 SGHRS and CDR2 YFSETQ. Deletions cut 6 bases from V and 5 bases from J, with 14 bases between. The CDR3 nucleotides are TGCGCCAGCAACCAACGAACGGGGGAGACCCAGTACTTC. Amino acid sequence: CASNQRTGETQYF.

The chain links TRBV10-3 to TRBJ1-5, with unresolved D. This CDR3 spans 15 amino acids. Germline V CDR1 and CDR2: ENHRY, SYGVKD. Trimming stripped 6 bases from V and 1 base from J, with 13 bases between. CDR3 DNA: TGTGCCATCAGGTCGAAGGGCGACAGCAATCAGCCCCAGCATTTT. Amino acids: CAIRSKGDSNQPQHF.

CDR3 sequence (DNA): TGCGCCAGCAGCTTGGCCCCTCATCCTGGCCGGGAGCTGTTTTTT. Amino acids: CASSLAPHPGRELFF. The V and J genes are TRBV5-1 and TRBJ2-2; D remains ambiguous. The CDR3 covers 15 residues. Trimming stripped 0 bases from V and 9 bases from J, with 15 bases between. Looked up from germline, CDR1 is SGHRS and CDR2 is YFSETQ.

This sequence joins TRBV13 and TRBJ2-3; no clear D gene. The CDR3 covers 11 residues. V was cut by 5 bases and J by 2 bases, with 2 bases left in between. Germline V gives CDR1 PRHDT, CDR2 FYEKMQ (reference sequence). As DNA, the CDR3 is TGTGCCAGCAGCCCCACAGATACGCAGTATTTT. Its protein product is CASSPTDTQYF.

This clone was detected only a few times. The sample contains more than one DNA sequence encoding this CDR3. This chain connects TRBV2 to TRBJ2-1; 7 bases match TRBD1. This CDR3 is 15 amino acids long. J lost 0 bases, V lost 3 bases, and 2 bases had no gene match. Germline CDR1 is SNHLY and CDR2 is FYNNEI. CDR3 protein: CASSEGQSSYNEQFF. DNA of the CDR3: TGTGCCAGCAGTGAGGGACAGAGCTCCTACAATGAGCAGTTCTTC.

The chain has TRBV6-5 and TRBJ1-6; 9 nucleotides agree with TRBD1. J gave up 10 bases and V 8 bases, and 6 bases lay outside the gene matches. In germline, CDR1 is MNHEY, CDR2 SVGAGI. CDR3 length equals 13 residues. This CDR3 is CASGTGNRSPLHF. DNA for the CDR3: TGTGCCAGCGGGACAGGGAATCGGTCACCCCTCCACTTT.